Listed below are T cell receptor beta chains from one sample, sequenced in a study of T cells after posttransplantation cyclophosphamide. The table came from immunoSEQ multiplex PCR; TCRdb's copy has only in-frame clones and leaves some out. The data hold some 34,000 clones, with roughly 78% observed a single time. The material was CD4+ T cells sorted from blood, obtained roughly 250 weeks after a stem cell transplant with posttransplant cyclophosphamide. The receptor source for this set is a female patient aged 40 to 50 who received an allogeneic stem cell transplant from a related donor, was CMV-positive, and had no GVHD. Some T cells may arise from the graft donor. CDR3s include the opening cysteine and the closing phenylalanine or tryptophan. The D gene is left open where the match is weak. Expanded clones are given a class, and other clones once, few, many or no size at all.

size,J,D,V,DNA,CDR3
-,TRBJ2-7,TRBD2,TRBV6-6,TGTGCCAGCAGTCCTAGGGAGGGCTTGCAGTACTTC,CASSPREGLQYF
-,TRBJ1-4,-,TRBV5-6,TGTGCCAGCAGCTACAAACAAACCCAACAGGGCCTTAGTGAAAAACTGTTTTTT,CASSYKQTQQGLSEKLFF
-,TRBJ2-2,TRBD1,TRBV14,TGTGCCAGCAGCCTACGGACAGGCCCTACCACGAACACCGGGGAGCTGTTTTTT,CASSLRTGPTTNTGELFF
once,TRBJ1-4,-,TRBV29-1,TGCGTGTCGGGGTATCCTAATGAAAAACTGTTTTTT,CVSGYPNEKLFF
-,TRBJ2-2,TRBD2,TRBV4-1,TGCGCCAGCAGCATAGGACTAGCGGGGGTGGGCGGGGAGCTGTTTTTT,CASSIGLAGVGGELFF
few,TRBJ2-7,-,TRBV9,TGTGCCAGCAGCTTTGAGGGCGGTCAGCAGTACTTC,CASSFEGGQQYF
-,TRBJ2-2,TRBD2,TRBV19,TGTGCCAGTACCCCTAGCGGGATAATGACCGGGGAGCTGTTTTTT,CASTPSGIMTGELFF
-,TRBJ2-5,TRBD2,TRBV11-3,TGTGCCAGCAGTCGATCTAACGGGGGGGGTCAAGAGACCCAGTACTTC,CASSRSNGGGQETQYF
-,TRBJ1-2,-,TRBV19,TGTGCCAGTAGTATAGCCGGGGGCTATGGCTACACCTTC,CASSIAGGYGYTF
-,TRBJ2-7,-,TRBV5-3,TGTGCCAGCACCGTGATGGCAGGGACCTACGAGCAGTACTTC,CASTVMAGTYEQYF
-,TRBJ2-7,-,TRBV5-6,TGTGCCAGCAGCGTTTACAGGGGCGGGGACGAGCAGTACTTC,CASSVYRGGDEQYF
few,TRBJ1-1,-,TRBV19,TGTGCCAGTAGTGTCCGGTTGAACACTGAAGCTTTCTTT,CASSVRLNTEAFF
-,TRBJ2-7,TRBD1,TRBV5-1,TGCGCCAGCAGCTTGAGGACAGGGGAGGCCCTTGACTACGAGCAGTACTTC,CASSLRTGEALDYEQYF
-,TRBJ1-2,-,TRBV5-8,TGTGCCAGCACCTTAAGGGGCTTCCATGGCTACACCTTC,CASTLRGFHGYTF
-,TRBJ2-7,-,TRBV18,TGTGCCAGCTCACTCCGGGACAACTCCTACGAGCAGTACTTC,CASSLRDNSYEQYF
-,TRBJ1-4,-,TRBV5-1,TGCGCCAGCAGCTTCGTCCATTCAGGTGAAAAACTGTTTTTT,CASSFVHSGEKLFF
-,TRBJ2-6,-,TRBV25-1,TGTGCCAGCAGTGTGACAGTTACCTCTGGGGCCAACGTCCTGACTTTC,CASSVTVTSGANVLTF
-,TRBJ2-7,TRBD2,TRBV7-9,TGTGCCAGCAGCTTTAGCGGGGCCCCTTACGAGCAGTACTTC,CASSFSGAPYEQYF
few,TRBJ1-1,-,TRBV7-9,TGTGCCAGCAGCCTAGACAATTTCATGAACACTGAAGCTTTCTTT,CASSLDNFMNTEAFF
-,TRBJ2-5,-,TRBV5-4,TGTGCCAGCAGCTTGGGTCCAGGGGAAGAGACCCAGTACTTC,CASSLGPGEETQYF
few,TRBJ1-2,-,TRBV5-1,TGCGCCAGCAGCTTGGGGCCAGGGTCATCGGGTGGCTACACCTTC,CASSLGPGSSGGYTF
-,TRBJ1-2,-,TRBV10-3,TGTGCCATCAGTGAGTCTCAGGCGGCGGGAGGCTACACCTTC,CAISESQAAGGYTF
-,TRBJ1-5,TRBD1,TRBV5-6,TGTGCCAGCAGCCGACAGGGTCAAAGCAATCAGCCCCAGCATTTT,CASSRQGQSNQPQHF
-,TRBJ2-5,TRBD1,TRBV19,TGTGCCAGTGGAACAGGGGTAGAGACCCAGTACTTC,CASGTGVETQYF
-,TRBJ2-5,TRBD2,TRBV5-1,TGCGCCAGCAGCCCCGGGACTAGAATGGAGACCCAGTACTTC,CASSPGTRMETQYF
-,TRBJ2-5,-,TRBV9,TGTGCCAGCAGCGTAGGAGGAAAAGAGACCCAGTACTTC,CASSVGGKETQYF
few,TRBJ1-5,TRBD1,TRBV19,TGTGCCAGTAGTATAGACCTTACAGGGGGCAATCAGCCCCAGCATTTT,CASSIDLTGGNQPQHF
-,TRBJ2-5,TRBD2,TRBV2,TGTGCCAGCACCGCTAGGTGGGGGGGGTGGGAGACCCAGTACTTC,CASTARWGGWETQYF
-,TRBJ1-5,TRBD1,TRBV19,TGTGCCAGTAGTATCCGAATAGGACAGGGAAGCAATCAGCCCCAGCATTTT,CASSIRIGQGSNQPQHF
-,TRBJ2-3,-,TRBV28,TGTGCCAGCAGTCCCGTCCGTGGGGGGGCGCACACACCAATAAGCACAGATACGCAGTATTTT,CASSPVRGGAHTPISTDTQYF
-,TRBJ2-7,TRBD1,TRBV6-6,TGTGCCAGCAGTTCCGGGACAGGGCCCTACGAGCAGTACTTC,CASSSGTGPYEQYF
-,TRBJ1-1,-,TRBV18,TGTGCCAGCTCACCGCCCGGGGAGAACACTGAAGCTTTCTTT,CASSPPGENTEAFF
-,TRBJ1-1,-,TRBV5-6,TGTGCCAGCAGCTTGGAGGCAGCCGCTGGGGGGGCTTTCTTT,CASSLEAAAGGAFF
-,TRBJ2-3,TRBD1,TRBV7-2,TGTGCCAGCAGCTTAGAAGCAGGGGGAGGCACAGATACGCAGTATTTT,CASSLEAGGGTDTQYF
once,TRBJ1-4,-,TRBV28,TGTGCCAGCAGAAGGGGGGGAACTAATGAAAAACTGTTTTTT,CASRRGGTNEKLFF
-,TRBJ2-4,-,TRBV2,TGTGCCAGCACGTCCAGGCAGACCCAAAACATTCAGTACTTC,CASTSRQTQNIQYF
-,TRBJ1-1,TRBD1,TRBV19,TGTGCCAGTAGTATTGAGGGGGCCAGGCACACTGAAGCTTTCTTT,CASSIEGARHTEAFF
-,TRBJ1-2,TRBD1,TRBV19,TGTGCCAGTAGCCGGGACAGGGGTGCGAGCTACACCTTC,CASSRDRGASYTF
few,TRBJ2-1,-,TRBV11-1,TGTGCCAGCAGCACACGCAGGCCACAAACATACAATGAGCAGTTCTTC,CASSTRRPQTYNEQFF
-,TRBJ1-1,-,TRBV19,TGTGCCAGTAGTATTACGGGGGGTTACTTAGGCACTGAAGCTTTCTTT,CASSITGGYLGTEAFF
-,TRBJ2-3,TRBD2,TRBV5-4,TGTGCCAGCAGCTTGCGCGGGGGGGCAGATACGCAGTATTTT,CASSLRGGADTQYF
-,TRBJ2-2,-,TRBV28,TGTGCCAGCAGTTTTTCCACTAATTTCCCCGGGGAGCTGTTTTTT,CASSFSTNFPGELFF
-,TRBJ2-1,TRBD2,TRBV6-4,TGTGCCAGCAGGAAGGGGAATAAAGCGGGGGGCCTGTTCTTC,CASRKGNKAGGLFF
-,TRBJ1-4,TRBD1,TRBV19,TGTGCCAGTAGTATAGCAAGGGACAGGGGGCGTGAAAAACTGTTTTTT,CASSIARDRGREKLFF
-,TRBJ2-1,TRBD2,TRBV12-5,TGTGCTAGTGGTTTGGGCGTCAGCGGGGAACAGTTCTTC,CASGLGVSGEQFF
-,TRBJ2-1,TRBD2,TRBV5-4,TGTGCCAGCAGCCCCCCGGGGGGTGAGCAGTTCTTC,CASSPPGGEQFF
-,TRBJ2-1,-,TRBV28,TGTGCCAGCAGTTTCAACAGGGCCGGGGGGCCCTACAATGAGCAGTTCTTC,CASSFNRAGGPYNEQFF
once,TRBJ2-1,-,TRBV19,TGTGCCAGTAGTGCGCAAATGACAGCGACCTACAATGAGCAGTTCTTC,CASSAQMTATYNEQFF
-,TRBJ1-2,TRBD1,TRBV2,TGTGCCAGCAGTCCCGACAGGGGGGATTATGGCTACACCTTC,CASSPDRGDYGYTF
-,TRBJ1-5,TRBD1,TRBV19,TGTGCCAGTAGTTCCCACAGGGGAGACAACAATCAGCCCCAGCATTTT,CASSSHRGDNNQPQHF
few,TRBJ1-6,TRBD1,TRBV6-5,TGTGCCAGCAGATTCACAGGGGGACGGGGTTCACCCCTCCACTTT,CASRFTGGRGSPLHF
-,TRBJ2-7,-,TRBV5-4,TGTGCCAGCAGACATCAACAGGCTCCTAGCTACGAGCAGTACTTC,CASRHQQAPSYEQYF
-,TRBJ1-1,TRBD1,TRBV4-1,TGCGCCAGCAGCCAAGAAAGGCCAGGGGGCCGAACTGAAGCTTTCTTT,CASSQERPGGRTEAFF
once,TRBJ1-4,-,TRBV6-5,TGTGCCAGCAGACCCGGAGGGGGGGCAGTTGAAAAACTGTTTTTT,CASRPGGGAVEKLFF
-,TRBJ2-3,TRBD1,TRBV5-4,TGTGCCAGCAGCCAAAGGGACAGGGGGCATCATACGCAGTATTTT,CASSQRDRGHHTQYF